This T cell receptor (beta chain) was recorded in a study of blood T cell repertoires in COVID-19. Study overall: Samples taken during acute and convalescent COVID-19 were collected in the United States, Italy and Spain. Sources were T cells, B-cell-depleted T cells, or PBMCs; the material itself was cDNA or gDNA.

In the original workflow: Counts of nucleated cells, estimated from reference gene primer amplification, were obtained. Sequencing was performed with immunoSEQ multiplex PCR; in TCRdb, only in-frame clones are kept and a portion is missing. The V and J calls and clone size were taken over from that table, and D and trimming were inferred from the DNA. The sample carries about 65,000 clones, approximately 75% recorded once. In germline, CDR1 is DFQATT, CDR2 SNEGSKA (reference sequence). The CDR3 has 13 amino acids. V lost 3 bases and J lost 0, with 8 bases in between. Source material: peripheral blood. The V and J genes are TRBV20-1 and TRBJ2-5; D is uncertain. The clonotype originates from a man older than 75 with acute or convalescent COVID-19. CDR3 sequence reads: CSASGQNQETQYF. In DNA form, the CDR3 reads TGCAGTGCTAGTGGCCAGAACCAAGAGACCCAGTACTTC.